These 15 T cell receptor beta chains came from one sample sequenced in a study of OX40 agonist ivuxolimab in advanced cancers. Only in-frame clones appear in the TCRdb table, and some are missing; sequencing was by immunoSEQ multiplex PCR. This sample yields tens of thousands of clones, of which about 85% are seen a single time; approximately 0.32% belongs to the top ten. Specimen: CD4+ or CD8+ T cells sorted from blood, collected in a trial of the OX40 agonist ivuxolimab. Receptors were obtained from an adult with an advanced solid tumor such as melanoma, head and neck, liver or kidney cancer.

V usage is TRBV19 and J usage is TRBJ2-3; the D gene is possibly TRBD1 (6 bases). V lost 10 bases and J 2 bases, leaving 13 bases between the germline ends. The CDR3 is 13 amino acids. CDR1 is LNHDA, CDR2 SQIVND, per germline (reference sequence). The CDR3 here is CAIGDRITDTQYF. CDR3 sequence (DNA): TGTGCCATTGGCGACAGGATCACAGATACGCAGTATTTT. The full variable domain, completed using reference TRBV19 and TRBJ2-3, is DGGITQSPKYLFRKEGQNVTLSCEQNLNHDAMYWYRQDPGQGLRLIYYSQIVNDFQKGDIAEGYSVSREKKESFPLTVTSAQKNPTAFYLCAIGDRITDTQYFGPGTRLTVL.

V usage is TRBV30 and J usage is TRBJ1-3; 7 nucleotides agree with TRBD1. The CDR3 runs 21 residues. CDR1 is GTSNPN, CDR2 SVGIG, per germline (reference sequence). The trim removed 1 base at V and 0 bases at J, leaving 21 bases unmatched. This chain's CDR3 is CAWSGRVQGGEGTHSGNTIYF. CDR3 in DNA: TGTGCCTGGAGTGGCCGGGTCCAGGGGGGGGAGGGGACTCACTCTGGAAACACCATATATTTT.

The chain couples TRBV7-8 to TRBJ2-1; 8 bases align to TRBD2. There are 17 residues in the CDR3. V dropped 1 base and J dropped 3; count of bases not matched to a gene: 8. Germline-derived CDR1 and CDR2 are SGHVS and FQNEAQ. This CDR3 is CASSLDGTRALYNEQFF. In DNA, the CDR3 is TGTGCCAGCAGCTTAGACGGGACTAGGGCGCTCTACAATGAGCAGTTCTTC. Supplemented by reference TRBV7-8 and TRBJ2-1, the full variable domain reads GAGVSQSPRYKVAKRGQDVALRCDPISGHVSLFWYQQALGQGPEFLTYFQNEAQLDKSGLPSDRFFAERPEGSVSTLKIQRTQQEDSAVYLCASSLDGTRALYNEQFFGPGTRLTVL.

The J gene is TRBJ1-4, the V gene TRBV10-3, with D maybe TRBD1 (6 bases). This CDR3 has 13 amino acids. The V and J ends lost 10 bases and 6 bases respectively, with 15 bases between them. Germline lookup yields CDR1 ENHRY and CDR2 SYGVKD. The CDR3: CATADSTDEKLFF. Written as DNA, the CDR3 is TGTGCCACTGCGGACAGCACGGATGAAAAACTGTTTTTT.

The J gene is TRBJ2-7, the V gene TRBV5-8; TRBD1 might be the D (5 bases). V lost 0 bases to trimming and J lost 2 bases, with 12 bases between them. The CDR3 length is 15 residues. The germline V gene encodes CDR1 SGHTS and CDR2 YDEGEE. CDR3 DNA sequence: TGTGCCAGCAGCTTGGACAGGTCTTCAACCTACGAGCAGTACTTC. This sequence encodes CASSLDRSSTYEQYF. The full variable domain, rest sourced from reference TRBV5-8 and TRBJ2-7, is EAGVTQSPTHLIKTRGQQATLRCSPISGHTSVYWYQQALGLGLQFLLWYDEGEERNRGNFPPRFSGRQFPNYSSELNVNALELEDSALYLCASSLDRSSTYEQYFGPGTRLTVT.

The V gene is TRBV6-5, the J gene TRBJ2-3; the D gene could be TRBD1 or TRBD2 (5 bases each). The germline gives CDR1 MNHEY, CDR2 SVGAGI. V was pared by 8 bases and J by 5 bases, with 8 bases between. The CDR3 covers 11 residues. CDR3 DNA sequence: TGTGCCAGCGGGGGTGGAGATACGCAGTATTTT. Translating it yields CASGGGDTQYF.

V usage is TRBV5-6 and J usage is TRBJ2-7; 10 positions agree with TRBD1. CDR3 size: 13 residues. Germline CDR1 and CDR2: SGHDT and YYEEEE. After removal of 4 bases from V and 6 bases from J, the junction contained 4 bases not matched to a gene. In nucleotides, the CDR3 is TGTGCCAGCAGCAGGGACAGGGGACCCGAGCAGTACTTC. Amino acid sequence: CASSRDRGPEQYF.

The V and J genes are TRBV5-1 and TRBJ2-5; 7 bases match TRBD1. The CDR3 sequence is 13 residues long. Germline V gene lookup returns CDR1 SGHRS and CDR2 YFSETQ. V was clipped by 4 bases and J by 3 bases; unmatched bases: 3. DNA of the CDR3: TGCGCCAGCAGCCTCACAGGGGAAGAGACCCAGTACTTC. As protein: CASSLTGEETQYF.

This clone was recorded once. The chain carries TRBV29-1 and TRBJ2-7; TRBD1 aligns across 9 bases. The V gene end was trimmed by 7 bases and the J gene end by 6 bases; junction bases not matched to a gene: 7. The germline gives CDR1 SQVTM, CDR2 ANQGSEA. The CDR3 length is 12 residues. The CDR3 sequence: CSAGQGASEQYF. The DNA of the CDR3 is TGCAGCGCGGGACAGGGCGCTAGCGAGCAGTACTTC.

This clone was detected only once. The CDR3 protein is CASSLDPGPSGNTIYF. In DNA form, the CDR3 reads TGCGCCAGCAGCTTGGATCCGGGCCCCTCTGGAAACACCATATATTTT. The rearrangement joins TRBV5-1 to TRBJ1-3; D is uncertain. CDR1 SGHRS and CDR2 YFSETQ come from the germline V gene. The CDR3 is made up of 16 amino acids. Trimming pared 0 bases from V and 0 bases from J, leaving 10 bases between.

The rearrangement joins TRBV5-1 to TRBJ1-1; tentative D call: TRBD1 (6 bases). This CDR3 contains 14 residues. The germline gives CDR1 SGHRS, CDR2 YFSETQ. Trimming pared 2 bases from V and 1 base from J, leaving 9 bases between. DNA of the CDR3: TGCGCCAGCAGCTTACAGGGTAGGAACACTGAAGCTTTCTTT. Amino acid sequence: CASSLQGRNTEAFF.

The genes are TRBV10-3 and TRBJ2-5; either TRBD1 or TRBD2 may supply D (7 bases each). Germline values: CDR1 ENHRY, CDR2 SYGVKD. The CDR3 has 15 residues. Trimming pared 6 bases from V and 4 bases from J, leaving 18 bases between. The CDR3 coding sequence is TGTGCCATCAGCGATATACAGGGGAGGGGAGAGACCCAGTACTTC. Protein product: CAISDIQGRGETQYF.

The V gene is TRBV6-5, the J gene TRBJ2-1; 11 bases match TRBD2. Looked up from germline, CDR1 is MNHEY and CDR2 is SVGAGI. V shed 7 bases and J 7 bases; nucleotides not matched to a gene: 3. This CDR3 spans 13 amino acids. In nucleotides, the CDR3 is TGTGCCAGCAAGCTAGCGGGGGGTAATGAGCAGTTCTTC. Its protein is CASKLAGGNEQFF.

This clone showed up just a few times. The gene calls are TRBV11-3 and TRBJ2-2; no clear D gene. V was pared by 0 bases and J by 7 bases, with 18 bases between. This CDR3 contains 17 residues. In germline, CDR1 is SGHNT, CDR2 YENEEA. This CDR3 reads CASSLELDGVYRGELFF. The CDR3 DNA is TGTGCCAGCAGCTTAGAGCTAGATGGGGTTTACCGCGGGGAGCTGTTTTTT.

The genes are TRBV7-3 and TRBJ2-5; a possible D gene is TRBD2 (6 bases). The ends were cut back, 4 bases at V and 9 bases at J, with 15 bases in the middle. The CDR3 totals 13 residues. Per germline, CDR1 SGHTA and CDR2 FQGTGA. The CDR3 loop reads CASSSGTAGSQYF. CDR3 in DNA: TGTGCCAGCAGCTCCGGGACCGCGGGGTCCCAGTACTTC.